A selection of T cell receptor beta chains follows, all from one sample in a study of cytotoxic CD8 clonotypes in ibrutinib-treated CLL. The repertoire was sequenced with immunoSEQ multiplex PCR; TCRdb's copy has only in-frame clones and lacks some. The sample holds about 45,000 clones, 50% to 80% seen once. Sequencing used PBMCs, obtained after 24 months of ibrutinib treatment. The origin of the receptors is a human donor with chronic lymphocytic leukemia. CDR3s include the opening cysteine and the closing phenylalanine or tryptophan. The D gene is left open where the match is weak. Not all rows give a size; the values are once, few, many and, for expanded clones, a class.

V	D	size	length	J	DNA	CDR3
TRBV9	.	medium-sized	13	TRBJ1-2	TGTGCCAGCAGCCTCGGGGGTGCCTATGGCTACACCTTC	CASSLGGAYGYTF
TRBV7-6	TRBD2	.	15	TRBJ2-1	TGTGCCAGCAGCACAGCGGGGGGGCCCCGCAATGAGCAGTTCTTC	CASSTAGGPRNEQFF
TRBV7-3	TRBD2	few	13	TRBJ2-1	TGTGCCAGCCGCCCTAGCGGGAGAAATGAGCAGTTCTTC	CASRPSGRNEQFF
TRBV6-1	.	.	13	TRBJ2-7	TGTGCCAGCACGGCGTGGTCAGGGGACGAGCAGTACTTC	CASTAWSGDEQYF
TRBV28	TRBD1	.	14	TRBJ1-1	TGTGCCAGCAGGGGACAGGGACCTCGGACTGAAGCTTTCTTT	CASRGQGPRTEAFF
TRBV6-1	.	few	12	TRBJ2-7	TGTGCCAGCAGTGAACGCGGGTACGAGCAGTACTTC	CASSERGYEQYF
TRBV30	TRBD2	.	16	TRBJ2-7	TGTGCCTGGAGTGGTGGTAGCGGGGGGTCAAGCTACGAGCAGTACTTC	CAWSGGSGGSSYEQYF
TRBV5-1	TRBD1	.	17	TRBJ2-2	TGCGCCAGCAGCTTGGAACCGGGACAGGGTAGAGCCGGGGAGCTGTTTTTT	CASSLEPGQGRAGELFF
TRBV6-1	.	.	16	TRBJ1-5	TGTGCCAGCAGTGAACAGGCACAGACTAGCAATCAGCCCCAGCATTTT	CASSEQAQTSNQPQHF
TRBV9	.	few	14	TRBJ1-1	TGTGCCAGCAGCGTAGATGCGGGGGGGACTGAAGCTTTCTTT	CASSVDAGGTEAFF
TRBV29-1	TRBD2	.	12	TRBJ2-3	TGCAGCGTGGCGGGAGGGTTAGATACGCAGTATTTT	CSVAGGLDTQYF
TRBV5-4	.	.	14	TRBJ2-3	TGTGCCAGCAAGAGCCAAGCGCAGACAGATACGCAGTATTTT	CASKSQAQTDTQYF
TRBV5-6	.	.	15	TRBJ1-2	TGTGCCAGCAGCTTGGGGCCGGGCCCCTGGGATGGCTACACCTTC	CASSLGPGPWDGYTF
TRBV5-1	TRBD1	.	14	TRBJ2-7	TGCGCCAGCAGCTTGGGACAGGGCTCCTACGAGCAGTACTTC	CASSLGQGSYEQYF
TRBV14	.	few	12	TRBJ1-1	TGTGCCAGCAGCCGAGAGGGGGTAAAAGCTTTCTTT	CASSREGVKAFF
TRBV20-1	TRBD1	.	11	TRBJ1-1	TGCAGTGCTAGGCGAGGACAGGTGGCTTTCTTT	CSARRGQVAFF
TRBV7-9	.	.	13	TRBJ2-5	TGTGCCAGCAGCCCGTCCGACCAAGAGACCCAGTACTTC	CASSPSDQETQYF
TRBV23-1	.	medium-sized	14	TRBJ1-1	TGCGCCAGCAGTCAGTGTCCGGGCCCTACTGAAGCTTTCTTT	CASSQCPGPTEAFF
TRBV27	.	.	15	TRBJ2-7	TGTGCCAGCAGTTTTCGTCCGGGCGGGACCTACGAGCAGTACTTC	CASSFRPGGTYEQYF
TRBV5-1	TRBD2	few	15	TRBJ2-2	TGCGCCAGCAGCTTGCCAGCGGGAGACGTCGGGGAGCTGTTTTTT	CASSLPAGDVGELFF
TRBV27	TRBD1	.	15	TRBJ2-7	TGTGCCAGCAGTGTCGGGACAGCTCCTACCTACGAGCAGTACTTC	CASSVGTAPTYEQYF
TRBV18	TRBD1	.	14	TRBJ1-2	TGTGCCAGCTCACTGGGGACAGATCACTATGGCTACACCTTC	CASSLGTDHYGYTF
TRBV7-2	.	.	13	TRBJ2-7	TGTGCCAGCAGCTCCAGCCCCCCTGGCCGGCAGTACTTC	CASSSSPPGRQYF
TRBV19	.	few	17	TRBJ2-1	TGTGCCAGTATACCCCCGCCAGGCCCCAGATCCTACAATGAGCAGTTCTTC	CASIPPPGPRSYNEQFF
TRBV10-3	TRBD1	.	15	TRBJ1-5	TGTGCCATCAGATACCCTGACAGGGGAGCTCAGCCCCAGCATTTT	CAIRYPDRGAQPQHF
TRBV28	.	once	15	TRBJ2-2	TGTGCCAGCACACCTGGTGTTGGTAGGACCGGGGAGCTGTTTTTT	CASTPGVGRTGELFF
TRBV19	.	.	11	TRBJ2-2	TGTGCCAGTAGCACCCGCCAGGAGCTGTTTTTT	CASSTRQELFF
TRBV7-2	.	.	15	TRBJ2-2	TGTGCCAGCAGCCCCCGGGACCATAACACCGGGGAGCTGTTTTTT	CASSPRDHNTGELFF
TRBV6-1	TRBD2	.	15	TRBJ2-2	TGTGCCAGCAACCCGTGGCTAGCGGGGGTCGGGGAGCTGTTTTTT	CASNPWLAGVGELFF
TRBV7-2	.	once	14	TRBJ2-5	TGTGCCAGCAGCTTACAGTGGCTCCAAGAGACCCAGTACTTC	CASSLQWLQETQYF
TRBV5-1	.	.	17	TRBJ1-1	TGCGCCAGCAGCTTGGCGGATGGGAACTGGCGGAACACTGAAGCTTTCTTT	CASSLADGNWRNTEAFF
TRBV30	TRBD1	.	14	TRBJ1-1	TGTGCCTGGGAAAGACAGGGGGCACCGACTGAAGCTTTCTTT	CAWERQGAPTEAFF
TRBV23-1	.	many	15	TRBJ2-3	TGCGCCAGCAGTCAATCAGCTAGCGACACAGATACGCAGTATTTT	CASSQSASDTDTQYF
TRBV2	.	few	12	TRBJ1-1	TGTGCCAGCAGCCCCAAGAACACTGAAGCTTTCTTT	CASSPKNTEAFF
TRBV7-8	TRBD2	few	16	TRBJ2-4	TGTGCCAGCAGCCCCGTGGGGCCTGGAGCGGGAGTCATTCAGTACTTC	CASSPVGPGAGVIQYF
TRBV7-3	TRBD2	.	15	TRBJ2-3	TGTGCCAGCAGCCCAGGGATTTGGGGAGGGGATACGCAGTATTTT	CASSPGIWGGDTQYF
TRBV28	.	.	15	TRBJ2-5	TGTGCCAGCAGTTTATTCTCCGCAGGGACCGAGACCCAGTACTTC	CASSLFSAGTETQYF
TRBV4-1	TRBD2	.	18	TRBJ2-1	TGCGCCAGCAGCCAAGGACTAGCGGGAGGGACGTCCTACAATGAGCAGTTCTTC	CASSQGLAGGTSYNEQFF
TRBV6-6	TRBD2	.	16	TRBJ2-4	TGTGCCAGCAGTCCGACGGCGGGGGTAGGCAAAAACATTCAGTACTTC	CASSPTAGVGKNIQYF
TRBV7-2	TRBD2	.	16	TRBJ2-7	TGTGCCAGCAGCCCCGGTAGCGGGAGGGTCTCCTACGAGCAGTACTTC	CASSPGSGRVSYEQYF
TRBV11-2	.	many	12	TRBJ2-7	TGTGCCAGCAGCTTGAGACAGCTCGAGCAGTACTTC	CASSLRQLEQYF
TRBV10-3	.	once	14	TRBJ2-3	TGTGCCATCAGTGTGGGACCGATCACAGATACGCAGTATTTT	CAISVGPITDTQYF
TRBV9	TRBD2	.	15	TRBJ2-3	TGTGCCAGCAGCGTAGGCCCGGGGACTACCCATACGCAGTATTTT	CASSVGPGTTHTQYF
TRBV6-5	.	many	12	TRBJ2-3	TGTGCCAGCAGTTCATACACAGATACGCAGTATTTT	CASSSYTDTQYF
TRBV18	TRBD1	few	14	TRBJ1-1	TGTGCCAGCTCACCACCTTCGACAGGGACCGAAGCTTTCTTT	CASSPPSTGTEAFF
TRBV27	TRBD1	.	13	TRBJ1-4	TGTGCCAGCCAGGGAGGGGGCATGGTGGAACTGTTTTTT	CASQGGGMVELFF
TRBV7-6	TRBD2	.	20	TRBJ2-5	TGTGCCAGCAGCCCAGGGAGGGGCGATAAAAGGGCGACCACCCAAGAGACCCAGTACTTC	CASSPGRGDKRATTQETQYF
TRBV28	TRBD1	.	15	TRBJ1-2	TGTGCCAGCAGACCTACAGGGGGCTCCCTTTATGGCTACACCTTC	CASRPTGGSLYGYTF